These 30 T cell receptor beta chains were all obtained from the same sample, sequenced in a study of T cell repertoires in cytomegalovirus infection. MiXCR, run by TCRdb on the reads, gives a single entry per CDR3 protein. This table has about 160,000 distinct CDR3 sequences, approximately 17% appearing once. The specimen was CD8+ T cells from PBMCs. These receptors all come from a human donor in good health (CMV status not recorded). Some clones in this sample may be carry-over from other donors' samples.

This clonotype was seen repeatedly, ten times or more. The rearrangement uses TRBV28 and TRBJ1-5; TRBD1 might be the D (6 bases). V was shortened by 6 bases and J by 1 base, with 13 bases between the two germline ends. Germline assignment: CDR1 MDHEN and CDR2 SYDVKM. The CDR3 runs to 15 residues. The CDR3 DNA reads as TGTGCCAGCAGATACGAGGGGGGGAGCAATCAGCCCCAGCATTTT. It codes for CASRYEGGSNQPQHF.

The chain has TRBV6-1 and TRBJ2-7, with 9 nucleotides matching TRBD1. With 1 base clipped from V and 1 base from J, the junction kept 2 bases outside the gene matches. CDR3 length: 15 amino acids. Germline assignment: CDR1 MNHNS and CDR2 SASEGT. CDR3 in amino acids: CASSEEGTGSYEQYF. DNA for the CDR3: TGTGCCAGCAGTGAAGAGGGGACAGGGTCCTACGAGCAGTACTTC.

This clonotype was found a few times. This sequence joins TRBV7-9 and TRBJ2-1, with TRBD2 matching 9 bases. The CDR3 length is 18 residues. Losses at the gene ends were 4 bases for V and 6 bases for J; bases not matched to a gene: 16. Germline CDR1 and CDR2: SEHNR and FQNEAQ (reference sequence). The CDR3 loop is CASSSLGPRRGRANEQFF. The CDR3, as DNA: TGTGCCAGCAGCTCCTTGGGGCCTCGTCGCGGGAGGGCCAATGAGCAGTTCTTC.

This sequence joins TRBV7-9 and TRBJ2-7, with TRBD1 identical over 11 bases. Germline-derived CDR1 and CDR2 are SEHNR and FQNEAQ (reference sequence). The V and J ends lost 5 bases and 2 bases, in that order; junction bases with no gene match: 8. This CDR3 region has 16 residues. DNA for the CDR3: TGTGCCAGCAGCACGGTCGAGGGACAGGGGGCCTACGAGCAGTACTTC. Protein: CASSTVEGQGAYEQYF.

This clonotype was detected many times. The chain couples TRBV7-2 to TRBJ2-3, with a weak D call TRBD1 (6 bases). The V and J ends lost 1 base and 3 bases respectively, with 8 bases between them. In germline, CDR1 is SGHTA, CDR2 FQGNSA. CDR3 length equals 14 residues. CDR3 region: CASSLGGRTDTQYF. The CDR3 DNA is TGTGCCAGCAGCTTAGGGGGGCGGACAGATACGCAGTATTTT.

The J gene is TRBJ2-7, the V gene TRBV7-2; no reliable D call. The germline CDR1 and CDR2 sequences are SGHTA and FQGNSA. The V gene lost 2 bases and the J gene lost 2 bases, with 13 bases spanning the gap. The CDR3 contains 15 residues. The CDR3 loop is CASSLLTNGPYEQYF. The CDR3 DNA is TGTGCCAGCAGCTTACTTACAAATGGGCCCTACGAGCAGTACTTC.

The sample holds a few counts of this clonotype. CDR3 protein: CASSYSAGNEQFF. As DNA, the CDR3 is TGTGCCAGCAGTTACTCAGCTGGGAATGAGCAGTTCTTC. The chain has TRBV6-5 and TRBJ2-1; D is uncertain. The germline gives CDR1 MNHEY, CDR2 SVGAGI. The V end was cut by 0 bases, the J end by 7 bases, with 7 bases between. The CDR3 is 13 amino acids.

The chain is built from TRBV7-8 and TRBJ2-7; 11 bases fit TRBD1. The CDR3 extends over 18 amino acids. Germline CDR1 is SGHVS and CDR2 is FQNEAQ. J lost 0 bases, V lost 3 bases, and 10 bases had no gene match. CDR3 in amino acids: CASSFSGQGAFSSYEQYF. In DNA, the CDR3 is TGTGCCAGCAGCTTCTCCGGACAGGGGGCGTTCAGCTCCTACGAGCAGTACTTC.

This clonotype has just a few counts. The V gene is TRBV5-7, the J gene TRBJ2-7; TRBD1 is a possible D gene (5 bases). TRBV5-7 is assigned to the ORF class and has an uncertain function. Trimming shortened V by 2 bases and J by 4 bases, and 13 bases separated the two germline ends. There are 14 residues in the CDR3. For the CDR3, the DNA is TGTGCCAGCAGCTTTTGGGGTAGGGGTTACGAGCAGTACTTC. Its translation is CASSFWGRGYEQYF.

This clonotype was observed a few times. CDR3 amino acids: CASSLILAGPNTGELFF. CDR3 nucleotides: TGTGCCAGCAGCCTGATCCTAGCGGGCCCGAACACCGGGGAGCTGTTTTTT. The V and J genes are TRBV5-6 and TRBJ2-2, with 8 positions matching TRBD2. Looked up from germline, CDR1 is SGHDT and CDR2 is YYEEEE. The trim removed 4 bases at V and 0 bases at J, leaving 8 bases unmatched. The CDR3 contains 17 residues. The whole variable domain, filled in from reference TRBV5-6 and TRBJ2-2, reads DAGVTQSPTHLIKTRGQQVTLRCSPKSGHDTVSWYQQALGQGPQFIFQYYEEEERQRGNFPDRFSGHQFPNYSSELNVNALLLGDSALYLCASSLILAGPNTGELFFGEGSRLTVL.

The chain employs TRBV25-1 and TRBJ2-7; D remains unclear. The V and J ends lost 4 bases and 6 bases respectively, with 7 bases between them. The CDR3 spans 11 residues. Germline V gives CDR1 MGHDK, CDR2 SYGVNS. In DNA, the CDR3 is TGTGCCAGCAGTGGGTCGGGCGAGCAGTACTTC. As protein: CASSGSGEQYF.

This clonotype has a handful of counts. The rearrangement uses TRBV7-6 and TRBJ2-5, with TRBD1 matching 7 bases. V was clipped by 5 bases and J by 4 bases; unmatched bases: 1. Germline-derived CDR1 and CDR2 are SGHVS and FNYEAQ. The CDR3 runs to 12 residues. In nucleotides, the CDR3 is TGTGCCAGCAGCCGGGACAGAGAGACCCAGTACTTC. Its protein product is CASSRDRETQYF.

This clonotype was counted only a few times. V and J are TRBV29-1 and TRBJ2-1; 9 bases are shared with TRBD2. CDR1 SQVTM and CDR2 ANQGSEA come from the germline V gene. With 7 bases clipped from V and 8 bases from J, the junction kept 15 bases outside the gene matches. This CDR3 comprises 15 residues. The CDR3 sequence is CSAYGLAGFADEQFF. CDR3 DNA sequence: TGCAGCGCCTATGGGCTAGCGGGATTCGCGGATGAGCAGTTCTTC.

The rearrangement joins TRBV20-1 to TRBJ1-1; TRBD1 matches at 11 bases. Trimming cost V 0 bases and J 3 bases; bases outside gene matches: 3. Per the germline V gene, CDR1 is DFQATT and CDR2 is SNEGSKA (reference sequence). CDR3 size: 15 residues. CDR3 loop: CSAREPGQGDTEAFF. The DNA for the CDR3 is TGCAGTGCTAGAGAGCCGGGACAGGGGGACACTGAAGCTTTCTTT.

This clonotype has more than one count but fewer than ten. The genes are TRBV7-9 and TRBJ2-5; 9 nucleotides line up with TRBD2. The germline gives CDR1 SEHNR, CDR2 FQNEAQ (reference sequence). This CDR3 has 15 amino acids. V gave up 8 bases and J gave up 5 bases; unmatched junction bases: 12. The CDR3 loop reads CASCHPGLAWETQYF. The DNA for the CDR3 is TGTGCCAGCTGCCATCCGGGACTAGCTTGGGAGACCCAGTACTTC.

This clonotype was seen a single time. This chain links TRBV9 with TRBJ2-1; possible D gene TRBD2, 6 bases. This CDR3 has 15 residues. Germline V gene sequence: CDR1 SGDLS, CDR2 YYNGEE. The V gene lost 3 bases and the J gene lost 8 bases, with 18 bases spanning the gap. The CDR3 is CASSGRVGGYDEQFF. The CDR3 DNA reads as TGTGCCAGCAGCGGAAGGGTCGGAGGGTACGATGAGCAGTTCTTC.

A few counts support this clonotype. The chain employs TRBV13 and TRBJ2-1; 11 bases fit TRBD2. There are 18 residues in the CDR3. Germline lookup yields CDR1 PRHDT and CDR2 FYEKMQ (reference sequence). J was trimmed by 6 bases and V by 1 base; bases with no gene match: 11. The CDR3 coding sequence is TGTGCCAGCAGCTTAGTAGGAGGGGGACTAGCGGACTTCAATGAGCAGTTCTTC. Encoded protein: CASSLVGGGLADFNEQFF.

There are a few counts of this clonotype. The chain is built from TRBV6-2 or TRBV6-3 and TRBJ2-1; D uncertain. The CDR3 totals 17 residues. With 10 bases removed from V and 0 bases from J, the gap between germline ends came to 22 bases. Germline assignment: CDR1 MNHEY and CDR2 SVGEGT. The CDR3 bases are TGTGCCACCTCACCGAACCCTCATACGACCTCCTACAATGAGCAGTTCTTC. The encoded protein is CATSPNPHTTSYNEQFF.

This clonotype was found a few times. The junction shows a germline mismatch at one end, possibly a read error. The chain links TRBV6-5 to TRBJ1-1, with 7 bases aligning to TRBD1. Looked up from germline, CDR1 is MNHEY and CDR2 is SVGAGI. The CDR3 has 13 amino acids. The CDR3 here is CASSYPDRTGAFF. For the CDR3, the DNA is TGTGCCAGCAGTTACCCGGACAGGACTGGAGCTTTCTTT.

As concerns this clonotype: The CDR3 carries no conserved terminal phenylalanine or tryptophan, so it likely arises from a read error. The J gene is TRBJ2-1, the V gene TRBV28; 7 bases agree with TRBD1. This CDR3 region has 17 residues. Per the germline V gene, CDR1 is MDHEN and CDR2 is SYDVKM. Unmatched junction bases numbered 13, after V lost 1 base and J lost 7 bases. This CDR3 is CASSLSPGQYVLNEQFL. CDR3 in DNA: TGTGCCAGCAGTTTATCCCCGGGACAGTATGTGTTGAATGAGCAGTTCTTA.

In this sample, this clonotype turned up a few times. The chain employs TRBV6-1 and TRBJ1-5, with TRBD1 matching 9 bases. After removal of 10 bases from V and 0 bases from J, the junction contained 13 bases not matched to a gene. Germline values: CDR1 MNHNS, CDR2 SASEGT. The CDR3 runs to 17 residues. In nucleotides, the CDR3 is TGTGCCACCCGGTCCCGGGACAGGGTTGTTAGCAATCAGCCCCAGCATTTT. It translates to CATRSRDRVVSNQPQHF.

This clonotype showed up just a few times. The rearrangement uses TRBV6-2 or TRBV6-3 and TRBJ2-2; D might be TRBD1 or TRBD2, each matching 5 bases. There are 16 residues in the CDR3. Germline V lookup: CDR1 MNHEY, CDR2 SVGEGT. V gave up 2 bases and J gave up 2 bases, with 12 bases separating them. CDR3 nucleotides: TGTGCCAGCAGTTACGAGGGGACCATCAACACCGGGGAGCTGTTTTTT. This sequence encodes CASSYEGTINTGELFF.

This clonotype came up a few times. The chain links TRBV11-2 to TRBJ2-1; 13 bases agree with TRBD2. CDR1 is SGHAT, CDR2 FQNNGV, per germline. V shed 0 bases, J shed 3 bases, and the junction held 8 bases outside the gene matches. The CDR3 length is 19 residues. The CDR3 DNA is TGTGCCAGCAGCTTAGAGCCCGGGACTAGCGGGACTAACTACAATGAGCAGTTCTTC. As protein: CASSLEPGTSGTNYNEQFF.

This clonotype was picked up a small number of times. J is TRBJ2-7 and V is TRBV12-5; D possibly corresponds to TRBD1 (6 bases). Trimming left V 8 bases short and J 0 bases short, with 11 bases between. Germline V gene sequence: CDR1 LGHNT, CDR2 FRNRAP. The CDR3 covers 13 residues. The CDR3 reads CASSQGSSYEQYF. The CDR3 bases are TGTGCTAGTTCTCAGGGGAGCTCCTACGAGCAGTACTTC.

This clonotype was observed a few times. CDR3 coding DNA: TGTGCCAGCAGCTTATTCGAGCGGGGGCAAGAGACCCAGTACTTC. This sequence encodes CASSLFERGQETQYF. V usage is TRBV7-2 and J usage is TRBJ2-5, with TRBD2 identical over 8 bases. V lost 2 bases to trimming and J lost 2 bases; unmatched junction nucleotides: 4. The V gene's germline CDR1 is SGHTA and CDR2 FQGNSA. This CDR3 region has 15 residues. The entire variable domain, with the rest obtained from reference TRBV7-2 and TRBJ2-5, is as follows: GAGVSQSPSNKVTEKGKDVELRCDPISGHTALYWYRQSLGQGLEFLIYFQGNSAPDKSGLPSDRFSAERTGGSVSTLTIQRTQQEDSAVYLCASSLFERGQETQYFGPGTRLLVL.

The genes are TRBV14 and TRBJ1-1; 8 bases fit TRBD1. The CDR3 loop spans 17 amino acids. In germline, CDR1 is SGHDN, CDR2 FVKESK. V lost 0 bases to trimming and J lost 0 bases; unmatched junction nucleotides: 6. CDR3 in DNA: TGTGCCAGCAGCCAAGATTTATGGGGACAGGTGAACACTGAAGCTTTCTTT. The encoded protein is CASSQDLWGQVNTEAFF.

This clonotype is medium-sized in the sample. J is TRBJ2-7 and V is TRBV7-2; TRBD1 agrees at 11 bases. This CDR3 region has 14 residues. Trimming took 5 bases from V and 2 from J; bases not matched to a gene: 2. Germline-derived CDR1 and CDR2 are SGHTA and FQGNSA. CDR3 sequence: CASSRGQGAYEQYF. The CDR3 DNA reads as TGTGCCAGCAGCCGGGGACAGGGGGCCTACGAGCAGTACTTC.

This clonotype showed up just a few times. V gene TRBV11-2 combines with J gene TRBJ2-3; 9 bases line up with TRBD2. The CDR3 runs to 16 residues. CDR1 SGHAT and CDR2 FQNNGV come from the germline V gene. Trimming took 5 bases from V and 5 from J; bases not matched to a gene: 11. The chain's CDR3 is CASSITGGGALDTQYF. The DNA for the CDR3 is TGTGCCAGCAGCATCACCGGCGGGGGGGCACTAGATACGCAGTATTTT.

This clonotype occurred a few times. This chain joins TRBV12-3 or TRBV12-4 and TRBJ2-7, with D unresolved. The CDR3 contains 13 residues. V shed 0 bases and J shed 4 bases, with 7 bases lying between them. DNA for the CDR3: TGTGCCAGCAGTTTAGCGAGTAGGTACGAGCAGTACTTC. It encodes CASSLASRYEQYF.

The chain couples TRBV6-1 to TRBJ1-6; 7 nucleotides match TRBD1. J gave up 4 bases and V 6 bases, and 12 bases lay outside the gene matches. This CDR3 spans 17 amino acids. Germline V gives CDR1 MNHNS, CDR2 SASEGT. As DNA, the CDR3 is TGTGCCAGCAGCCTCGACGGCACGGGACAGTATAATTCACCCCTCCACTTT. Translating it yields CASSLDGTGQYNSPLHF.